These 21 T cell receptor beta chains came from one sample sequenced in a study of T cell responses to AZD1222 COVID-19 vaccine. TCRdb's copy holds only in-frame clones and misses some; the assay was immunoSEQ multiplex PCR. The profile shows about 140,000 clones, almost 95% of them singletons. The source material was peripheral blood, sampled 28 days after the second AZD1222 dose. These receptors were obtained from an adult who received the AZD1222 COVID-19 vaccine.

This CDR3 reads CASSLAVRPISGNTIYF. The CDR3 nucleotides are TGTGCCAGCAGCTTAGCGGTTAGACCGATCTCTGGAAACACCATATATTTT. The chain is built from TRBV7-9 and TRBJ1-3; D gene ambiguous. The CDR3 spans 17 residues. Germline CDR1 and CDR2: SEHNR and FQNEAQ (reference sequence). Trimming left V 0 bases short and J 0 bases short, with 12 bases between.

This sequence joins TRBV10-1 and TRBJ2-7; 10 bases fit TRBD2. CDR1 and CDR2 (germline): WNHNN, SYGVQD (reference sequence). There are 14 residues in the CDR3. After removal of 5 bases from V and 7 bases from J, the junction contained 8 bases not matched to a gene. The CDR3: CASSPSGRAGEQYF. The CDR3 DNA follows: TGCGCCAGCAGTCCTAGCGGGAGAGCGGGTGAGCAGTACTTC.

This clone was seen just once. This chain joins TRBV7-8 and TRBJ2-1, with 9 nucleotides matching TRBD2. This CDR3 spans 16 amino acids. V lost 1 base and J lost 8; bases outside the gene matches: 9. Germline CDR1 and CDR2: SGHVS and FQNEAQ. CDR3 residues: CASSLVRSGRADEQFF. The CDR3 coding sequence is TGTGCCAGCAGCTTAGTGCGTAGCGGGAGAGCGGATGAGCAGTTCTTC.

V and J are TRBV28 and TRBJ2-6; no clear D. The V end lost 7 bases, the J end lost 4 bases, and 5 bases lay between the germline ends. The germline gives CDR1 MDHEN, CDR2 SYDVKM. The CDR3 consists of 12 residues. CDR3 in DNA: TGTGCCAGCAACGCGGGGGCCAACGTCCTGACTTTC. Translated, it gives CASNAGANVLTF. Full variable domain (rest looked up from reference TRBV28 and TRBJ2-6): DVKVTQSSRYLVKRTGEKVFLECVQDMDHENMFWYRQDPGLGLRLIYFSYDVKMKEKGDIPEGYSVSREKKERFSLILESASTNQTSMYLCASNAGANVLTFGAGSRLTVL.

The chain is built from TRBV19 and TRBJ1-3; D gene unclear. The germline V gene has CDR1 LNHDA and CDR2 SQIVND (reference sequence). This CDR3 has 14 residues. Between the trimmed V and J ends, which lost 7 bases and 0 bases, there was a span of 10 bases. The CDR3 DNA is TGTGCCAGTAAAACCGGGTCCTCTGGAAACACCATATATTTT. As protein: CASKTGSSGNTIYF.

The genes are TRBV7-2 and TRBJ2-2; 9 positions match TRBD2. Germline CDR1 and CDR2: SGHTA and FQGNSA. V was pared by 5 bases and J by 11 bases, with 9 bases of the junction left unmatched. The CDR3 totals 14 residues. This CDR3 is CASSQGGGRGELFF. The CDR3, as DNA: TGTGCCAGCAGCCAAGGAGGCGGGAGGGGCGAGCTGTTTTTT.

This sequence joins TRBV6-5 and TRBJ2-5, with TRBD2 as a possible D gene (6 bases). The CDR3 has 14 residues. CDR1 MNHEY and CDR2 SVGAGI come from the germline V gene. V was trimmed by 5 bases and J by 5 bases, leaving 15 bases between them. This CDR3 is CASSPGTSPETQYF. CDR3 DNA: TGTGCCAGCAGTCCAGGCACTAGCCCGGAGACCCAGTACTTC.

About this clone itself: Relative to the germline gene, one junction end is altered; a read error may explain this. The chain joins TRBV19 to TRBJ1-1; D unclear. Germline lookup yields CDR1 LNHDA and CDR2 SQIVND (reference sequence). The CDR3 has 15 residues. The DNA of the CDR3 is TGTGCCAGTAGAATAGATCGGACCGGAGTCACTGAAGCTTTCTTT. Translating it yields CASRIDRTGVTEAFF.

The chain combines TRBV27 with TRBJ1-1; a possible D gene is TRBD1 (5 bases). Germline V gives CDR1 MNHEY, CDR2 SMNVEV (reference sequence). Trimming left V 5 bases short and J 5 bases short, with 21 bases between. This CDR3 region has 16 residues. The chain's CDR3 is CASSPPPGRVDTEAFF. CDR3 DNA sequence: TGTGCCAGCAGTCCTCCCCCGGGCAGGGTAGATACTGAAGCTTTCTTT.

The chain joins TRBV5-1 to TRBJ2-1, with TRBD2 matching 11 bases. Trimming cost V 1 base and J 7 bases; bases outside gene matches: 10. CDR1 SGHRS and CDR2 YFSETQ come from the germline V gene. There are 17 residues in the CDR3. This chain's CDR3 is CASSLLPPGLAENEQFF. The DNA for the CDR3 is TGCGCCAGCAGCTTGCTGCCGCCGGGACTAGCGGAAAATGAGCAGTTCTTC.

The chain carries TRBV7-2 and TRBJ2-2; tentatively, D is TRBD2 (6 bases). The germline V gene has CDR1 SGHTA and CDR2 FQGNSA. This CDR3 spans 14 amino acids. V lost 4 bases and J 4 bases, leaving 10 bases between the germline ends. CDR3 region: CASSSSRGTGELFF. In DNA form, the CDR3 reads TGTGCCAGCAGCTCATCGCGGGGCACCGGGGAGCTGTTTTTT. The complete variable domain, with remaining parts taken from reference TRBV7-2 and TRBJ2-2, reads GAGVSQSPSNKVTEKGKDVELRCDPISGHTALYWYRQSLGQGLEFLIYFQGNSAPDKSGLPSDRFSAERTGGSVSTLTIQRTQQEDSAVYLCASSSSRGTGELFFGEGSRLTVL.

The rearrangement joins TRBV27 to TRBJ2-5; the D call may be TRBD1 or TRBD2 (6 bases each). The germline V and J ends were trimmed by 3 bases and 5 bases, with 25 bases remaining between them. Germline CDR1 reads MNHEY; CDR2 reads SMNVEV (reference sequence). The CDR3 is made up of 18 amino acids. This chain's CDR3 is CASSLVGGRMSFTETQYF. CDR3 DNA: TGTGCCAGCAGTTTGGTAGGGGGGAGGATGTCATTTACGGAGACCCAGTACTTC.

The chain couples TRBV21-1 to TRBJ2-5. TRBV21-1 is termed a pseudogene. This CDR3 is built from 13 residues. CDR3 loop: CASSITHRETQYF. CDR3 DNA: TGTGCCAGCAGCATAACCCATCGAGAGACCCAGTACTTC.

This chain connects TRBV3-1 (or the pseudogene TRBV3-2) to TRBJ1-1; no reliable D call. Per germline, CDR1 LGHDT and CDR2 YNNKEL (reference sequence). V was cut by 1 base and J by 1 base, with 4 bases left in between. This CDR3 contains 13 residues. The CDR3 DNA sequence: TGTGCCAGCAGCCAAGTCCGGAACACTGAAGCTTTCTTT. This codes for CASSQVRNTEAFF.

This chain links TRBV6-6 with TRBJ2-7; 7 bases agree with TRBD2. CDR3 length equals 15 residues. The J segment lost 3 bases and the V segment lost 5 bases, leaving 10 bases of the junction unmatched. Germline V CDR1 and CDR2: MNHNY, SVGAGI (reference sequence). The CDR3 sequence: CASSGPTSAIYEQYF. CDR3 sequence (DNA): TGTGCCAGCAGTGGCCCCACTAGCGCGATCTACGAGCAGTACTTC.

V gene TRBV9 combines with J gene TRBJ2-1; TRBD2 matches 7 bases. Germline loops: CDR1 SGDLS, CDR2 YYNGEE. Unmatched junction bases numbered 13, after V lost 4 bases and J lost 6 bases. There are 16 residues in the CDR3. In nucleotides, the CDR3 is TGTGCCAGCAGCACCCGAACCGGACTAGTACGCAATGAGCAGTTCTTC. Encoded protein: CASSTRTGLVRNEQFF.

V gene TRBV20-1 combines with J gene TRBJ1-1; D is unresolved. The CDR3 contains 11 residues. V was trimmed by 6 bases and J by 6 bases, leaving 11 bases between them. The germline CDR1 and CDR2 sequences are DFQATT and SNEGSKA (reference sequence). CDR3 amino acids: CSAKWMAEAFF. In DNA form, the CDR3 reads TGCAGTGCGAAGTGGATGGCTGAAGCTTTCTTT.

The chain links TRBV27 to TRBJ2-7; TRBD2 matches at 9 bases. CDR3 size: 16 residues. V was clipped by 3 bases and J by 8 bases; unmatched bases: 14. CDR1 is MNHEY and CDR2 is SMNVEV in the germline V gene (reference sequence). The CDR3 protein is CASSFSALGGRGKQYF. The CDR3 bases are TGTGCCAGCAGTTTTTCCGCTCTGGGCGGGAGGGGTAAGCAGTACTTC.

The chain carries TRBV11-2 and TRBJ2-1; TRBD2 aligns across 8 bases. CDR3 length: 15 residues. V trimming: 5 bases; J trimming: 6 bases; junction bases outside the gene matches: 9. Germline V gene sequence: CDR1 SGHAT, CDR2 FQNNGV. The CDR3 loop is CASSLEGREVNEQFF. In DNA, the CDR3 is TGTGCCAGCAGCCTGGAGGGGCGGGAGGTCAATGAGCAGTTCTTC. Complete variable domain (other parts from reference TRBV11-2 and TRBJ2-1): EAGVAQSPRYKIIEKRQSVAFWCNPISGHATLYWYQQILGQGPKLLIQFQNNGVVDDSQLPKDRFSAERLKGVDSTLKIQPAKLEDSAVYLCASSLEGREVNEQFFGPGTRLTVL.

The chain uses TRBV9 and TRBJ1-2, with D unclear. V was shortened by 4 bases and J by 0 bases, with 13 bases between the two germline ends. Germline assignment: CDR1 SGDLS and CDR2 YYNGEE. There are 15 residues in the CDR3. The CDR3 loop reads CASSPGSGANYGYTF. The CDR3 bases are TGTGCCAGCAGCCCGGGTAGCGGCGCTAACTATGGCTACACCTTC. Full variable domain (rest looked up from reference TRBV9 and TRBJ1-2): DSGVTQTPKHLITATGQRVTLRCSPRSGDLSVYWYQQSLDQGLQFLIQYYNGEERAKGNILERFSAQQFPDLHSELNLSSLELGDSALYFCASSPGSGANYGYTFGSGTRLTVV.

This CDR3 reads CASSQDRASGSTDTQYF. The CDR3 region has the DNA TGCGCCAGCAGCCAAGACCGGGCTAGCGGGAGCACAGATACGCAGTATTTT. V and J are TRBV4-3 and TRBJ2-3; 8 nucleotides agree with TRBD2. Per the germline V gene, CDR1 is LGHNA and CDR2 is YSLEER. The CDR3 sequence is 17 residues long. Unmatched junction bases numbered 5, after V lost 0 bases and J lost 0 bases.